The 24 T cell receptor beta chains presented below share a single source sample, sequenced in a study of T cells in Graves' hyperthyroidism and ophthalmopathy. RNA transcripts gave rise to amplified TCR beta CDR3 regions. First-round RT-PCR targeting the TCR CDR3 was performed with the HTBI primer set. TCRdb called the multiplex PCR reads again in MiXCR, with one record for every CDR3 protein. The table has about 640,000 distinct CDR3 sequences, 20% seen once. Sequenced material: blood. Receptors originate from a man aged 25-40 years with Graves' ophthalmopathy.

The CDR3: CASSHHRIPTDTQYF. DNA for the CDR3: TGTGCCAGCAGTCACCACCGGATCCCCACAGATACGCAGTATTTT. The chain carries TRBV27 and TRBJ2-3; no reliable D call. The CDR3 is made up of 15 amino acids. V lost 5 bases and J lost 2, with 14 bases in between. Germline values: CDR1 MNHEY, CDR2 SMNVEV (reference sequence).

V and J are TRBV5-1 and TRBJ2-7; 8 nucleotides line up with TRBD1. CDR1 is SGHRS and CDR2 is YFSETQ in the germline V gene. This CDR3 region has 14 residues. The ends lost 5 bases at V and 5 bases at J; junction bases unmatched: 9. Written as DNA, the CDR3 is TGCGCCAGCAGTATCGGGCAGGGGGCCGACGAGCAGTACTTC. This gives the protein CASSIGQGADEQYF.

This clonotype was seen a handful of times. The rearrangement links TRBV3-1 to TRBJ2-3; 9 bases agree with TRBD2. V dropped 0 bases and J dropped 1; count of bases not matched to a gene: 20. The CDR3 consists of 22 residues. CDR1 and CDR2 (germline): LGHDT, YNNKEL (reference sequence). The DNA of the CDR3 is TGTGCCAGCAGCCAAGAGGAGCTAATGGGACTAGCCGCCAAGGATGGCACAGATACGCAGTATTTT. Protein product: CASSQEELMGLAAKDGTDTQYF.

Many counts were recorded for this clonotype. V gene TRBV10-2 combines with J gene TRBJ2-7, with 7 positions matching TRBD1. Germline values: CDR1 WSHSY, CDR2 SAAADI. The length of the CDR3 is 14 residues. The V segment lost 1 base and the J segment 5 bases; nucleotides outside the gene matches: 5. This CDR3 reads CASSEYRGMNEQYF. The CDR3 DNA reads TGCGCCAGCAGTGAGTACAGGGGCATGAACGAGCAGTACTTC.

The V and J genes are TRBV5-6 and TRBJ2-4; D is unclear. V was clipped by 2 bases and J by 0 bases, with 9 bases between them. CDR3 length: 15 amino acids. Per the germline V gene, CDR1 is SGHDT and CDR2 is YYEEEE. CDR3 coding DNA: TGTGCCAGCAGCTTCCGCCGGATAGCCAAAAACATTCAGTACTTC. Translated: CASSFRRIAKNIQYF.

This clonotype was recorded many times. The V gene is TRBV7-3, the J gene TRBJ1-2; no clear D gene. V lost 4 bases and J 7 bases, leaving 13 bases between the germline ends. This CDR3 is 13 amino acids long. In germline, CDR1 is SGHTA, CDR2 FQGTGA. CDR3: CASSSDRISGYTF. DNA of the CDR3: TGTGCCAGCAGCTCGGACCGGATTTCTGGCTACACCTTC.

The V call is TRBV4-1, the J call TRBJ2-1, with D unresolved. Looked up from germline, CDR1 is MGHRA and CDR2 is YSYEKL. The V and J ends lost 3 bases and 4 bases respectively, with 7 bases between them. There are 13 residues in the CDR3. CDR3 DNA: TGCGCCAGCAGCCAGCTCCCATACAATGAGCAGTTCTTC. Translation: CASSQLPYNEQFF.

This clonotype was counted ten times or more. The rearrangement joins TRBV7-2 to TRBJ2-7, with TRBD1 matching over 9 bases. The V gene end was trimmed by 5 bases and the J gene end by 3 bases; junction bases not matched to a gene: 14. CDR3 length: 17 residues. CDR1 and CDR2 from the germline V gene are SGHTA and FQGNSA. CDR3 coding DNA: TGTGCCAGCAGCCCAAAGGAACCGGGACAGGGTTACTACGAGCAGTACTTC. Translated, it gives CASSPKEPGQGYYEQYF.

This clonotype was counted only a few times. V gene TRBV3-1 combines with J gene TRBJ2-1, with 11 bases lining up with TRBD2. CDR3 length: 16 amino acids. V lost 0 bases, J lost 9 bases, and 7 bases stayed unmatched. Germline CDR1 and CDR2: LGHDT and YNNKEL (reference sequence). CDR3 sequence (DNA): TGTGCCAGCAGCCAAGAGGTAGCGGGAGGGCCCGGTGAGCAGTTCTTC. Amino acids: CASSQEVAGGPGEQFF.

The genes are TRBV14 and TRBJ1-3; the match to TRBD1 covers 7 bases. Germline V gives CDR1 SGHDN, CDR2 FVKESK. The V gene end was trimmed by 2 bases and the J gene end by 1 base; junction bases not matched to a gene: 20. The CDR3 is 21 residues long. The CDR3 bases are TGTGCCAGCAGCCAATTCGCTGAGTTGGAACAGGGGCCAGGGTCTGGAAACACCATATATTTT. This translates into CASSQFAELEQGPGSGNTIYF.

A note on this clonotype: A much more abundant neighbour one base away suggests this may be a read error. The chain couples TRBV6-1 to TRBJ1-1; D call uncertain. This CDR3 is 13 amino acids long. The V gene's germline CDR1 is MNHNS and CDR2 SASEGT. V was shortened by 8 bases and J by 1 base, with 11 bases between the two germline ends. CDR3 protein: CASRSPTNTEAFF. In DNA form, the CDR3 reads TGTGCCAGCCGCAGTCCCACGAACACTGAAGCTTTCTTT.

In this sample, this clonotype turned up a few times. The chain has TRBV7-8 and TRBJ1-4; D is uncertain. The CDR3 has 16 amino acids. Trimming removed 1 base from V and 9 bases from J, with 18 bases in between. CDR1 is SGHVS, CDR2 FQNEAQ, per germline. The CDR3 DNA is TGTGCCAGCAGCTTAGAACTAGGTCCTCCTAGGCAAAAACTGTTTTTT. Amino acids: CASSLELGPPRQKLFF.

In this sample, this clonotype turned up a few times. This chain links TRBV5-1 with TRBJ1-5; D unresolved. CDR1 is SGHRS, CDR2 YFSETQ, per germline. V lost 0 bases, J lost 6 bases, and 10 bases lay in between. CDR3 length: 14 amino acids. CDR3 loop: CASSLEAGGQPQHF. The CDR3 nucleotides read TGCGCCAGCAGCTTGGAGGCGGGAGGTCAGCCCCAGCATTTT.

This clonotype was seen a few times. The rearrangement links TRBV10-3 to TRBJ2-5; 8 positions match TRBD1. The V gene's germline CDR1 is ENHRY and CDR2 SYGVKD. J lost 5 bases, V lost 6 bases, and 8 bases had no gene match. This CDR3 comprises 14 residues. DNA of the CDR3: TGTGCCATCAGCCAACCAGGGGGCGGGGAGACCCAGTACTTC. It yields the protein CAISQPGGGETQYF.

This clonotype was counted only a few times. The V and J genes are TRBV28 and TRBJ1-2; no firm D call. CDR3 length equals 16 residues. With 1 base removed from V and 4 bases from J, the gap between germline ends came to 16 bases. From germline, CDR1 is MDHEN and CDR2 SYDVKM. DNA of the CDR3: TGTGCCAGCAGTTTATTTGGTGGGGTAACTATCTATGGCTACACCTTC. It specifies CASSLFGGVTIYGYTF.

This clonotype has a count of ten or more. The V call is TRBV5-1, the J call TRBJ2-7; D may be TRBD1 or TRBD2 (5 bases each). Looked up from germline, CDR1 is SGHRS and CDR2 is YFSETQ. This CDR3 is 15 amino acids long. Trimming left V 0 bases short and J 0 bases short, with 10 bases between. The CDR3 DNA sequence: TGCGCCAGCAGCTTGGGGGCAGGGAGCTCCTACGAGCAGTACTTC. Protein: CASSLGAGSSYEQYF. Looking up the rest from reference TRBV5-1 and TRBJ2-7 gives the full variable domain: KAGVTQTPRYLIKTRGQQVTLSCSPISGHRSVSWYQQTPGQGLQFLFEYFSETQRNKGNFPGRFSGRQFSNSRSEMNVSTLELGDSALYLCASSLGAGSSYEQYFGPGTRLTVT.

In its sample, this clonotype was seen once. V and J are TRBV20-1 and TRBJ1-1, with D possibly TRBD1 on 5 matching bases. The CDR3 has 14 amino acids. The germline V gene has CDR1 DFQATT and CDR2 SNEGSKA (reference sequence). Trimming took 1 base from V and 5 from J, leaving 14 bases between them. The CDR3 DNA is TGCAGTGCTAGAGTGCAGGGCGGGAGGACTGAAGCTTTCTTT. Translating gives CSARVQGGRTEAFF.

This clonotype was recorded many times. The rearrangement joins TRBV7-2 to TRBJ1-1, with D perhaps matching TRBD1 (6 bases). The CDR3 sequence is 14 residues long. The V and J ends lost 4 bases and 10 bases respectively, with 19 bases between them. Germline CDR1 is SGHTA and CDR2 is FQGNSA. The CDR3 spells CASSSASGEARAFF. For the CDR3, the DNA is TGTGCCAGCAGCTCAGCTTCAGGGGAGGCTCGAGCTTTCTTT.

This clonotype was seen only a few times. The chain links TRBV4-1 to TRBJ2-3; 8 bases are a match to TRBD1. The CDR3 totals 15 residues. Trimming cost V 0 bases and J 4 bases; bases outside gene matches: 3. Germline lookup yields CDR1 MGHRA and CDR2 YSYEKL. The CDR3 DNA follows: TGCGCCAGCAGCCAAGATCGGACAGGGTCAGATACGCAGTATTTT. Translated: CASSQDRTGSDTQYF.

The chain employs TRBV30 and TRBJ1-6, with a tentative D call TRBD1 (6 bases). CDR3 length: 14 residues. V lost 4 bases, J lost 4 bases, and 11 bases lay in between. The V gene's germline CDR1 is GTSNPN and CDR2 SVGIG (reference sequence). The chain's CDR3 is CAWTGADYNSPLHF. The CDR3 coding sequence is TGTGCCTGGACAGGGGCGGATTATAATTCACCCCTCCACTTT.

The sample holds many counts of this clonotype. The CDR3 sequence is CASSFGTSGFSEQFF. As DNA, the CDR3 is TGTGCCAGCAGTTTCGGGACTAGCGGGTTTAGTGAGCAGTTCTTC. The rearrangement joins TRBV27 to TRBJ2-1; 12 bases align to TRBD2. Germline CDR1 reads MNHEY; CDR2 reads SMNVEV (reference sequence). The CDR3 extends over 15 amino acids. After removal of 3 bases from V and 9 bases from J, the junction contained 6 bases not matched to a gene.

This clonotype was recorded many times. V and J are TRBV28 and TRBJ1-2; D is ambiguous. Germline V gene sequence: CDR1 MDHEN, CDR2 SYDVKM. The V end was cut by 3 bases, the J end by 0 bases, with 11 bases between. CDR3 length: 15 residues. CDR3 DNA sequence: TGTGCCAGCAGTTTCCCAGAGGGCACTAACTATGGCTACACCTTC. It yields the protein CASSFPEGTNYGYTF.

The V call is TRBV7-3, the J call TRBJ2-7; TRBD1 agrees at 7 bases. The CDR3 spans 15 residues. V lost 2 bases, J lost 2 bases, and 6 bases stayed unmatched. Germline V lookup: CDR1 SGHTA, CDR2 FQGTGA. The CDR3 DNA follows: TGTGCCAGCAGCTTAGGAACCGGGACAGCCTACGAGCAGTACTTC. Its translation is CASSLGTGTAYEQYF.

This clonotype was observed a few times. The chain recombines TRBV3-1 with TRBJ2-5; D remains ambiguous. V was pared by 0 bases and J by 6 bases, with 11 bases between. CDR1 and CDR2 (germline): LGHDT, YNNKEL (reference sequence). The CDR3 sequence is 14 residues long. CDR3 region: CASSQDLGLKTQYF. DNA of the CDR3: TGTGCCAGCAGCCAAGATCTGGGGTTAAAGACCCAGTACTTC.